The clone carrying this TCR beta chain was detected many times. Its antigen is as yet unknown. Library preparation followed earlier protocols using designated TCR primers. TCRdb itself ran the PCR reads through MiXCR, one entry per CDR3 protein. The sample lists 600,000 to 650,000 distinct CDR3 sequences; just under 20% were seen once. The data stem from a study of molecular identifiers for immune sequencing clone quantification. Each library that profiled naive CD8 cells came from around 20,000 to 990,000 sorted cells with 10%, 30% or 50% RNA. Germline V gene data show CDR1 as MDHEN and CDR2 as SYDVKM. V was clipped by 8 bases and J by 0 bases, with 11 bases between them. This CDR3 spans 14 amino acids. Study conclusions and caveats: Beyond 20 RNA copies, clones held over 99% of effector molecules, compared with under 1% in naive cells.

Sequenced input: naive CD8+ T cells from blood, with Jurkat cell RNA spiked in. Regarding subset: FACS-sorted CD8+CD4-CCR7+CD45RA+ naive T cells. This receptor was taken from a human donor in good health. Some libraries in this study had Jurkat cell RNA spiked in. The chain employs TRBV28 and TRBJ2-1, with a possible D match to TRBD2 (5 bases). CDR3 in DNA: TGTGCCAGCGACCGGGGTCCCTCCTACAATGAGCAGTTCTTC. Encoded protein: CASDRGPSYNEQFF.